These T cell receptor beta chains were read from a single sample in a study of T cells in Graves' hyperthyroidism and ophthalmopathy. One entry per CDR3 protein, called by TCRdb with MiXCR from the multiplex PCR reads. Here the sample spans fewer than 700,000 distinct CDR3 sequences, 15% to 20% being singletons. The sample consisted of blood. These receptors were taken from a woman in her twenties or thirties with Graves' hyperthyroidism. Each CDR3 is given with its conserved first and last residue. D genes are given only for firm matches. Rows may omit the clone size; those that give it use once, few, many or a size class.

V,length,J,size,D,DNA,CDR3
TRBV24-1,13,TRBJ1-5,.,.,TGTGCCACCAGTGAGTCCGGGGCTCAGCCCCAGCATTTT,CATSESGAQPQHF
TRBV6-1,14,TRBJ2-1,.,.,TGTGCTCTCGGGGTACATCCGGTCTACAATGAGCGGTTCTTC,CALGVHPVYNERFF
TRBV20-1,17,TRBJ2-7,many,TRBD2,TGCAGTGCTCCTATGGGGACTAGCGGGAGTAGCGCCTACGAGCAGTACTTC,CSAPMGTSGSSAYEQYF
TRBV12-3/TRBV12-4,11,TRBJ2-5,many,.,TGTGCCAGCGAGTTAGAAGAGACCCAGTACTTC,CASELEETQYF
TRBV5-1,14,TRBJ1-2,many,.,TGCGCCAGCAGCCCCGGGACCGCTTCGGGAGGCTACACCTTC,CASSPGTASGGYTF
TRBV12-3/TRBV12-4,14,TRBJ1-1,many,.,TGTGCCAGCAGCCCGGGCTCAAGTCCGGCTGAAGCTTTCTTT,CASSPGSSPAEAFF
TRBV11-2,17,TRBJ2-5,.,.,TGTGCCAGCAGCCCCAACAGGGTGGAGGAGTACCAAGAGACCCAGTACTTC,CASSPNRVEEYQETQYF
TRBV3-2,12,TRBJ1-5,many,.,TGTGCCAGCAGCCAAGGATTCCAGCCCCAGCATTTT,CASSQGFQPQHF
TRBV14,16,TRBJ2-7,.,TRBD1,TGTGCCAGCAGCCAAGAGCAGGGACAGGGGGCGTTGGAGCAGTACTTC,CASSQEQGQGALEQYF
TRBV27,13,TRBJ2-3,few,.,TGTGCCAGCAGTTTTAGTCTCACAGATACGCAGTATTTT,CASSFSLTDTQYF
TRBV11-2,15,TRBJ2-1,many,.,TGTGCCAGCAGCTTAGAACGGGGGGCATGGAATGAGCAGTTCTTC,CASSLERGAWNEQFF
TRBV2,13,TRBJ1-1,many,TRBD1,TGTGCCACCCTCTTCCAGGGGGCTACTGAAGCTTTCTTT,CATLFQGATEAFF
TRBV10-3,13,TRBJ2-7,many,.,TGTGCCATCAGTTGGACTCTCTCCTACGAGCAGTACTTC,CAISWTLSYEQYF
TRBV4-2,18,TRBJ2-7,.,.,TGTGCCAGCAGCGTCCGAAGCAGTCTTAGTCATGATTCTTACGAGCAGTACTTC,CASSVRSSLSHDSYEQYF
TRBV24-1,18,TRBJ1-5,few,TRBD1,TGTGCCACCAGTGATTTCCAGATGACAGGGAAGTCCAATCAGCCCCAGCATTTT,CATSDFQMTGKSNQPQHF